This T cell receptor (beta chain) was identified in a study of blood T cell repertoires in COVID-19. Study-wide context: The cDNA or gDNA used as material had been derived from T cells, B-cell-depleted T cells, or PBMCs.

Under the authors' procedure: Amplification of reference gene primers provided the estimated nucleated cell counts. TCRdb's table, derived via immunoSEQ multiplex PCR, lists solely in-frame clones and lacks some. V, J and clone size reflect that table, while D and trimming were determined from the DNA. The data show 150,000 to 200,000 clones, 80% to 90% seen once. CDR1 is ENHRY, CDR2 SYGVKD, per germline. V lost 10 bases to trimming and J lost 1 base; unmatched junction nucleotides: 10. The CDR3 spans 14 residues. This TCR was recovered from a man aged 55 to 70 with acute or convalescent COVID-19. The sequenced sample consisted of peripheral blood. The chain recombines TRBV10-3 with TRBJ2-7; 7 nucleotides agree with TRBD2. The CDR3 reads CASYQGEGSYEQYF. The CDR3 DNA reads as TGTGCCAGTTATCAAGGGGAGGGTTCCTACGAGCAGTACTTC.